The TCR beta chain described here comes from a study of T cells in Graves' hyperthyroidism and ophthalmopathy. This clonotype was recorded many times. RNA transcripts served as the template for amplifying TCR beta CDR3 regions. A set of HTBI primers served as the primers for a first-round RT-PCR of the TCR CDR3. From the multiplex PCR reads, TCRdb called clonotypes with MiXCR, one entry per CDR3 protein. The table lists 250,000 to 400,000 distinct CDR3 sequences, roughly an eighth of them singletons. CDR1 DFQATT and CDR2 SNEGSKA come from the germline V gene (reference sequence). V was cut by 2 bases and J by 4 bases, with 11 bases left in between. The CDR3 totals 13 residues.

Material: blood. The V call is TRBV20-1, the J call TRBJ1-2; no definite D call. The sequence was collected from a woman aged 40-49 years with Graves' ophthalmopathy. CDR3 in DNA: TGCAGTGCTAGACCCGAAGCTCGCTATGGCTACACCTTC. This encodes CSARPEARYGYTF.